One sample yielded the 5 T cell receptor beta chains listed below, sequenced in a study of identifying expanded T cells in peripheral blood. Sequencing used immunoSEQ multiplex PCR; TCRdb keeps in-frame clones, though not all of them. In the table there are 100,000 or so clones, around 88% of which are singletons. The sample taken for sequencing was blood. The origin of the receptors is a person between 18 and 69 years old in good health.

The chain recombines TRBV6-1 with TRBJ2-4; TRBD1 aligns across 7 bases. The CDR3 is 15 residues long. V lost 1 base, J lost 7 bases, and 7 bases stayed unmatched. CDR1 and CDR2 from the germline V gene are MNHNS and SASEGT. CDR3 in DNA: TGTGCCAGCAGTGAAGGGACAGGAGGCGTGAACATTCAGTACTTC. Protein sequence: CASSEGTGGVNIQYF.

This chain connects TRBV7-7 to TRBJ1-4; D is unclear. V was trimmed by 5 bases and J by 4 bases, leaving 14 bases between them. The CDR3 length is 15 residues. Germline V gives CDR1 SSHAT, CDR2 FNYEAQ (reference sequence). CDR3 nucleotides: TGTGCCAGCAGCCGCGCATACGGTAGTAATGAAAAACTGTTTTTT. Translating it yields CASSRAYGSNEKLFF.

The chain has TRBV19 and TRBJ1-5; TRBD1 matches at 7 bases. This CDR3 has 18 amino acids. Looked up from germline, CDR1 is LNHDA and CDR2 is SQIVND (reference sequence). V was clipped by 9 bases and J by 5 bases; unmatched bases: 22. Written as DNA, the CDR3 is TGTGCCAGCCGCGACGAACAGGGGACCACATCACCCTATCAGCCCCAGCATTTT. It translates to CASRDEQGTTSPYQPQHF.

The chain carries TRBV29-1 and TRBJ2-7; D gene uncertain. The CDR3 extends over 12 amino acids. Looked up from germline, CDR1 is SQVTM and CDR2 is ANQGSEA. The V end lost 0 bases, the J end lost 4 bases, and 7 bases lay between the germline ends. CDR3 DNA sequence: TGCAGCGTTGAAGAGAGCGAGTACGAGCAGTACTTC. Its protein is CSVEESEYEQYF.

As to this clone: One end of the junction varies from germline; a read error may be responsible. The CDR3 DNA follows: TGTGCCAGTAGCATAGCGGGGGGCAGCTCCTACGAGCAGTACTTC. Its protein product is CASSIAGGSSYEQYF. The gene calls are TRBV19 and TRBJ2-7, with TRBD2 identical over 10 bases. Germline V gives CDR1 LNHDA, CDR2 SQIVND (reference sequence). The CDR3 totals 15 residues. Drawing the rest from reference TRBV19 and TRBJ2-7, the complete variable domain is DGGITQSPKYLFRKEGQNVTLSCEQNLNHDAMYWYRQDPGQGLRLIYYSQIVNDFQKGDIAEGYSVSREKKESFPLTVTSAQKNPTAFYLCASSIAGGSSYEQYFGPGTRLTVT.